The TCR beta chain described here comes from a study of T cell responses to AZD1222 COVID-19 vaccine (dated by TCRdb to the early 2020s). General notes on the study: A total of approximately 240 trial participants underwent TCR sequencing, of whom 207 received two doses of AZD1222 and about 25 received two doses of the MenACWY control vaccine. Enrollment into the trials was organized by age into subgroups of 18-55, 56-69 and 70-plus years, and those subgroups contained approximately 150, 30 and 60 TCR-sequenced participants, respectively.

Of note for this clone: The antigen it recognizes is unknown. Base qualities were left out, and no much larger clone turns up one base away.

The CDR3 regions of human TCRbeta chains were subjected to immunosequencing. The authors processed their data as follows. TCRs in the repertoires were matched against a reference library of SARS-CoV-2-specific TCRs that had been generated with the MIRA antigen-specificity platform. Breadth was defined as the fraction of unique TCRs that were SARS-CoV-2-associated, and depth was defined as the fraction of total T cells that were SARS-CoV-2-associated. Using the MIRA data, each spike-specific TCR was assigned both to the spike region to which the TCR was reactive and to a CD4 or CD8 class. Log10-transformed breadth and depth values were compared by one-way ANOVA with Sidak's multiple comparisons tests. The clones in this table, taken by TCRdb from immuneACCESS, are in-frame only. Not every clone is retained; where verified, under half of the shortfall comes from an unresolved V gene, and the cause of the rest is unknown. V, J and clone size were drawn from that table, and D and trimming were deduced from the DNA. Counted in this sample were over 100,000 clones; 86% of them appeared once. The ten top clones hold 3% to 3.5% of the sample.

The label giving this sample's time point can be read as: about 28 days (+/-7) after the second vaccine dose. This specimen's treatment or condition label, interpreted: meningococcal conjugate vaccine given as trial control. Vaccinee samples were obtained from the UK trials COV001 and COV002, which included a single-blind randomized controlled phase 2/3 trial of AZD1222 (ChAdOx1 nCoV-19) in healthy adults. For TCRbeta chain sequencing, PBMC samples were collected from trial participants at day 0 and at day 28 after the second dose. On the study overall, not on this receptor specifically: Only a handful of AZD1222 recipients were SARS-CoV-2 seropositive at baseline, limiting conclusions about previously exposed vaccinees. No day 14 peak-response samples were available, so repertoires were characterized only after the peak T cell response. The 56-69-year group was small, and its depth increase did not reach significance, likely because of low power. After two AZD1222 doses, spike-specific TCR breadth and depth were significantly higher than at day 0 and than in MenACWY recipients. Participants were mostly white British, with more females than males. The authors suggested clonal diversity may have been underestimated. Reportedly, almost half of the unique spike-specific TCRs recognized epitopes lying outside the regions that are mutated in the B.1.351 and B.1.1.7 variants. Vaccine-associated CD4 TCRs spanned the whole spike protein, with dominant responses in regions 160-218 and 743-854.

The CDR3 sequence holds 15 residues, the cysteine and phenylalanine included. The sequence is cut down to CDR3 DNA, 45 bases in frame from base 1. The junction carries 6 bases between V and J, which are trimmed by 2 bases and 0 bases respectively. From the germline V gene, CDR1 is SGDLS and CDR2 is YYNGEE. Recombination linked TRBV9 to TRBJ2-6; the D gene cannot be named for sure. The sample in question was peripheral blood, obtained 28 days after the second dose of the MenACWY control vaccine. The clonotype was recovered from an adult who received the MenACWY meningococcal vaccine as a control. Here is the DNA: TGTGCCAGCAGCGTTCCGGGCTCTGGGGCCAACGTCCTGACTTTC. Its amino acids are CASSVPGSGANVLTF.